This T cell receptor (beta chain) was identified during a study of PD-L1 blockade in urothelial cancer. Stated time point: pretreatment peripheral blood. Assay: immunoSEQ multiplex PCR; the TCRdb copy retains only in-frame clones and omits some. The repertoire includes around 40,000 clones, 90% to 95% of them detected once, and about 11% sits in the top ten. The sample here was PBMCs, taken around atezolizumab (anti-PD-L1) treatment. This clonotype was sampled from an older woman with urothelial cancer.

The CDR3 is CASSPGQFGGYTF. The CDR3 nucleotides are TGCGCCAGCAGCCCAGGCCAATTTGGAGGCTACACCTTC. V gene TRBV5-1 combines with J gene TRBJ1-2, with D unresolved. The V gene lost 4 bases and the J gene lost 8 bases, with 15 bases spanning the gap. Germline V gene lookup returns CDR1 SGHRS and CDR2 YFSETQ. CDR3 length equals 13 residues.